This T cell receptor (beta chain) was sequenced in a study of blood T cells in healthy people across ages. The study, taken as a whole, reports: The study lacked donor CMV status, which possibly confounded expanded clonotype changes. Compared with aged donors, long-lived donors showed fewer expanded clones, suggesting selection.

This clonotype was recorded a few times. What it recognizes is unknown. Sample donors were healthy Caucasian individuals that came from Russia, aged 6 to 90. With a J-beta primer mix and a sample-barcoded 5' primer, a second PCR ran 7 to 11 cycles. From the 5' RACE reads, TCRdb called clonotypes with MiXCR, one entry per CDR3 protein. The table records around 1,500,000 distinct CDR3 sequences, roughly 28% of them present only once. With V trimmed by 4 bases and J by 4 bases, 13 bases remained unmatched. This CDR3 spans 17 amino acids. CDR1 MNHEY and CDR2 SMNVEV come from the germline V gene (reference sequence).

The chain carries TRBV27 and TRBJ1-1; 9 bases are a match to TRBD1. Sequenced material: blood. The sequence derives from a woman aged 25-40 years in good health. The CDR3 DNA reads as TGTGCCAGCAGTTCCGGACCGCACAGGGGGCTCGGCACTGAAGCTTTCTTT. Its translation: CASSSGPHRGLGTEAFF.